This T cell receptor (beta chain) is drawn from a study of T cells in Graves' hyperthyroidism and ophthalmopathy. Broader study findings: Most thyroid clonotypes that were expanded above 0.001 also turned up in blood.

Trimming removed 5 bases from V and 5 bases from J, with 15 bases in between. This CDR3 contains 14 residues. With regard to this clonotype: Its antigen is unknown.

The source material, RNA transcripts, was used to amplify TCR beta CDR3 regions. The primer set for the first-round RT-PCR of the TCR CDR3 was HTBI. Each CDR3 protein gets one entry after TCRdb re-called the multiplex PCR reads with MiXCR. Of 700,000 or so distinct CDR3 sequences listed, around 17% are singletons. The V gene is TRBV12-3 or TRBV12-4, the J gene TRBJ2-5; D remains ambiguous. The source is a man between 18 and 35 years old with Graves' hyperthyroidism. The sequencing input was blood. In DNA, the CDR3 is TGTGCCAGCAGTCCGGGCCAGCGCGGTGAGACCCAGTACTTC. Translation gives CASSPGQRGETQYF.